The sequence of this T cell receptor (beta chain) was determined in a study of blood T cell repertoires in COVID-19. Profiling relied on immunoSEQ multiplex PCR, and the TCRdb table lists in-frame clones only, not all of them. Counted here are 300,000 to 400,000 clones, 85% to 90% occurring once; the ten biggest clones make up 2.5% to 3.5%. The CDR3 contains 13 residues. The V segment lost 5 bases and the J segment 7 bases; nucleotides outside the gene matches: 4. Germline V gives CDR1 SQVTM, CDR2 ANQGSEA. The sequencing sample was made of peripheral blood. V usage is TRBV29-1 and J usage is TRBJ2-1; 11 bases agree with TRBD2. The receptor was isolated from a woman aged 25 to 45 with COVID-19, enrolled during active disease. The CDR3 region is CSVRASGRNEQFF. CDR3 DNA sequence: TGCAGCGTTCGGGCTAGCGGGAGGAATGAGCAGTTCTTC.